Below are 4 T cell receptor beta chains sequenced from a single sample in a study of cytomegalovirus exposure and HLA in healthy donors. PCR used 60 Vbeta primers and 13 Jbeta primers. Profiled with immunoSEQ multiplex PCR; TCRdb holds only in-frame clones, not every one. This sample's table reports some 120,000 clones. Sequences were obtained from PBMCs. These receptors originate from a woman in her fifties or sixties in good health and CMV-seronegative.

The V and J genes are TRBV4-2 and TRBJ2-2; TRBD2 aligns across 11 bases. In germline, CDR1 is LGHNA, CDR2 YNFKEQ. CDR3 size: 19 residues. V lost 0 bases and J lost 1; bases outside the gene matches: 7. The CDR3 DNA reads as TGTGCCAGCAGCCAAGATCCCCTCCTAGCGGGAGGGAACACCGGGGAGCTGTTTTTT. Encoded protein: CASSQDPLLAGGNTGELFF.

The genes are TRBV2 and TRBJ2-4; D gene ambiguous. The length of the CDR3 is 16 residues. V lost 0 bases to trimming and J lost 7 bases, with 16 bases between them. Germline V gives CDR1 SNHLY, CDR2 FYNNEI. CDR3: CASSEAFRPHENIQYF. In DNA form, the CDR3 reads TGTGCCAGCAGTGAAGCGTTTCGCCCGCACGAGAACATTCAGTACTTC.

The gene calls are TRBV25-1 and TRBJ2-7; TRBD2 might be the D (6 bases). CDR3 size: 13 residues. CDR1 is MGHDK and CDR2 is SYGVNS in the germline V gene. Trimming left V 7 bases short and J 12 bases short, with 22 bases between. As DNA, the CDR3 is TGTGCCAGCACCGAAAGCCCGGGACTGATAACGTACTTC. Translated, it gives CASTESPGLITYF.

This chain links TRBV18 with TRBJ1-2; 7 bases are shared with TRBD1. After removal of 6 bases from V and 2 bases from J, the junction contained 3 bases not matched to a gene. The CDR3 sequence is 13 residues long. The germline V gene has CDR1 KGHSH and CDR2 LQKENI. Here the CDR3 DNA reads TGTGCCAGCTCCCAAGGGGGCAACTATGGCTACACCTTC. The encoded protein is CASSQGGNYGYTF.